Reported below is one T cell receptor beta chain. The CDR3 spans 14 residues. The germline CDR1 and CDR2 sequences are MDHEN and SYDVKM. The V and J ends lost 5 bases and 0 bases respectively, with 10 bases between them. The method was immunoSEQ multiplex PCR; TCRdb's version includes in-frame clones alone and lacks a portion of them. This table holds 360,000 or so clones, nearly 90% found once. The data belong to a study of blood T cell repertoires in COVID-19. This chain uses TRBV28 with TRBJ1-2; no clear D. The sequenced sample was peripheral blood. This receptor was identified in a man younger than 35 with active or convalescent COVID-19. CDR3: CASSLGLANYGYTF. In DNA form, the CDR3 reads TGTGCCAGCAGTCTCGGACTGGCTAACTATGGCTACACCTTC.